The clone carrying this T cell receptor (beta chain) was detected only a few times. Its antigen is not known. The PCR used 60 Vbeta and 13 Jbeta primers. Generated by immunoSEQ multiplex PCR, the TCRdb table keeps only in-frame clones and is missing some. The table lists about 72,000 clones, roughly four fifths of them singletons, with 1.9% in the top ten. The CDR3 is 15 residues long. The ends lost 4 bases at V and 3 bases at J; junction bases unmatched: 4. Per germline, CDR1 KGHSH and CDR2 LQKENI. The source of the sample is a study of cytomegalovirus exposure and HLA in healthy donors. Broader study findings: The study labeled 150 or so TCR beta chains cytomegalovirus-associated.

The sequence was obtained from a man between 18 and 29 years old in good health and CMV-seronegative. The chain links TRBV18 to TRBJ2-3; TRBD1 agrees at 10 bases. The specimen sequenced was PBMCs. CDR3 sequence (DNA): TGTGCCAGCTCACTTTCGGACAGGGGGACAGATACGCAGTATTTT. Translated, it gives CASSLSDRGTDTQYF.